Listed here are 24 T cell receptor beta chains from one sample, sequenced in a study of blood T cell repertoires in COVID-19. Assay used: immunoSEQ multiplex PCR; TCRdb lists only in-frame clones, some missing. Of 150,000 to 200,000 clones detected, roughly nine tenths appear once; the ten largest clones hold roughly 7%. The sample comprised PBMCs or T cells enriched from blood (not recorded which). The receptor set was obtained from a woman aged 50 to 60 who had recovered from COVID-19.

The CDR3 is CASRSGQGGNTIYF. The CDR3 DNA is TGTGCCAGCAGATCTGGACAAGGAGGAAACACCATATATTTT. The chain joins TRBV6-5 to TRBJ1-3; a weak D match, TRBD1 (5 bases). Trimming pared 6 bases from V and 4 bases from J, leaving 13 bases between. Germline CDR1 is MNHEY and CDR2 is SVGAGI. The CDR3 loop spans 14 amino acids.

The chain has TRBV6-1 and TRBJ1-5; 8 nucleotides align to TRBD1. Germline CDR1 MNHNS, CDR2 SASEGT. The CDR3 spans 13 residues. Trimming took 2 bases from V and 14 from J; bases not matched to a gene: 8. CDR3 in amino acids: CASSESDRVREHF. Written as DNA, the CDR3 is TGTGCCAGCAGTGAATCGGACAGGGTCCGGGAGCATTTT.

This sequence joins TRBV7-2 and TRBJ2-1; D perhaps matches TRBD2 (5 bases). Germline loops: CDR1 SGHTA, CDR2 FQGNSA. Trimming removed 1 base from V and 4 bases from J, with 11 bases in between. CDR3 size: 15 residues. In DNA, the CDR3 is TGTGCCAGCAGCTTAGACCGGGATCAGTACAATGAGCAGTTCTTC. It codes for CASSLDRDQYNEQFF.

In the case of this clone: The sample contains more than one DNA sequence encoding this CDR3. The chain employs TRBV11-2 and TRBJ1-3; D call uncertain. The CDR3 has 14 amino acids. CDR1 is SGHAT and CDR2 is FQNNGV in the germline V gene. Trimming stripped 1 base from V and 0 bases from J, with 4 bases between. The CDR3 DNA follows: TGTGCCAGCAGCTTAGGGCTCTCTGGAAACACCATATATTTT. Its protein product is CASSLGLSGNTIYF.

The genes are TRBV19 and TRBJ2-2, with 7 bases identical to TRBD1. This CDR3 is 15 amino acids long. The junction had 3 bases not matched to a gene; V was cut back by 5 bases and J by 0 bases. The germline gives CDR1 LNHDA, CDR2 SQIVND (reference sequence). This chain's CDR3 is CASSGGQTNTGELFF. In nucleotides, the CDR3 is TGTGCCAGTAGTGGGGGACAGACGAACACCGGGGAGCTGTTTTTT.

The chain has TRBV19 and TRBJ1-3; D may be TRBD1 (6 bases). Trimming cost V 11 bases and J 3 bases, with 17 bases left between them. Germline V gene lookup returns CDR1 LNHDA and CDR2 SQIVND (reference sequence). The CDR3 contains 14 residues. CDR3 protein: CASEEQGFGNTIYF. CDR3 nucleotides: TGTGCCTCCGAGGAACAGGGATTTGGAAACACCATATATTTT.

The chain uses TRBV7-2 and TRBJ2-1, with a tentative D call TRBD1 (6 bases). The V end lost 2 bases, the J end lost 6 bases, and 11 bases lay between the germline ends. The CDR3 loop spans 14 amino acids. Germline V CDR1 and CDR2: SGHTA, FQGNSA. Written as DNA, the CDR3 is TGTGCCAGCAGCTTAACCGGGACACCCAATGAGCAGTTCTTC. This translates into CASSLTGTPNEQFF. Full variable domain (rest looked up from reference TRBV7-2 and TRBJ2-1): GAGVSQSPSNKVTEKGKDVELRCDPISGHTALYWYRQSLGQGLEFLIYFQGNSAPDKSGLPSDRFSAERTGGSVSTLTIQRTQQEDSAVYLCASSLTGTPNEQFFGPGTRLTVL.

The chain combines TRBV7-3 with TRBJ2-7; possibly TRBD1 for D (8 bases). V lost 1 base and J 2 bases, leaving 12 bases between the germline ends. CDR3 size: 15 residues. Germline V CDR1 and CDR2: SGHTA, FQGTGA. The CDR3 is CASSLNRGGPYEQYF. The CDR3 bases are TGTGCCAGCAGCTTAAACAGGGGGGGTCCCTACGAGCAGTACTTC. The variable domain in full, with the rest retrieved from reference TRBV7-3 and TRBJ2-7, is GAGVSQTPSNKVTEKGKYVELRCDPISGHTALYWYRQSLGQGPEFLIYFQGTGAADDSGLPNDRFFAVRPEGSVSTLKIQRTERGDSAVYLCASSLNRGGPYEQYFGPGTRLTVT.

This sequence joins TRBV5-1 and TRBJ1-3, with a possible D match to TRBD1 (6 bases). V was cut by 0 bases and J by 0 bases, with 13 bases left in between. Per germline, CDR1 SGHRS and CDR2 YFSETQ. There are 17 residues in the CDR3. The CDR3 reads CASSLGTDRTSGNTIYF. The CDR3 nucleotides are TGCGCCAGCAGCTTGGGTACTGACAGGACCTCTGGAAACACCATATATTTT.

This sequence joins TRBV19 and TRBJ1-1; a weak D match, TRBD1 (5 bases). The CDR3 runs 15 residues. Germline V CDR1 and CDR2: LNHDA, SQIVND (reference sequence). V was cut by 0 bases and J by 5 bases, with 13 bases left in between. This chain's CDR3 is CASSIDLQGGTEAFF. Here the CDR3 DNA reads TGTGCCAGTAGTATAGATCTCCAGGGCGGTACTGAAGCTTTCTTT.

This clone appeared once. V usage is TRBV11-3 and J usage is TRBJ2-5; 7 nucleotides line up with TRBD2. The ends lost 3 bases at V and 4 bases at J; junction bases unmatched: 8. The germline gives CDR1 SGHNT, CDR2 YENEEA. The CDR3 is 15 amino acids. The CDR3 DNA is TGTGCCAGCAGCTTCGCGGGAGAGAGGGGAGAGACCCAGTACTTC. Its translation: CASSFAGERGETQYF.

The rearrangement uses TRBV5-6 and TRBJ1-2; no reliable D call. The CDR3 contains 14 residues. V lost 1 base, J lost 2 bases, and 9 bases lay in between. Germline CDR1 and CDR2: SGHDT and YYEEEE. CDR3 amino acids: CASSLPGGNYGYTF. The CDR3 DNA follows: TGTGCCAGCAGCTTGCCGGGAGGGAACTATGGCTACACCTTC.

In this sample, this clone turned up a few times. The J gene is TRBJ2-2, the V gene TRBV6-5, with 8 bases aligning to TRBD1. The J segment lost 1 base and the V segment lost 10 bases, leaving 2 bases of the junction unmatched. This CDR3 contains 13 residues. Looked up from germline, CDR1 is MNHEY and CDR2 is SVGAGI. The CDR3 here is CANGQGNTGELFF. CDR3 nucleotide sequence: TGTGCCAATGGACAGGGGAACACCGGGGAGCTGTTTTTT.

The rearrangement uses TRBV2 and TRBJ1-1; tentatively, D is TRBD1 (5 bases). The CDR3 runs to 14 residues. Germline-derived CDR1 and CDR2 are SNHLY and FYNNEI. Between the trimmed V and J ends, which lost 7 bases and 0 bases, there was a span of 12 bases. CDR3 protein: CASTRDSVNTEAFF. CDR3 DNA sequence: TGTGCCAGCACGAGGGACTCAGTGAACACTGAAGCTTTCTTT.

This rearrangement joins TRBV29-1 to TRBJ1-1; TRBD1 is a possible D gene (6 bases). CDR1 and CDR2 from the germline V gene are SQVTM and ANQGSEA. Deletions cut 7 bases from V and 1 base from J, with 19 bases between. This CDR3 contains 15 residues. The CDR3 DNA is TGCAGCGCCGCCTCGGGGGGGCGTAGGAACACTGAAGCTTTCTTT. This codes for CSAASGGRRNTEAFF.

The chain carries TRBV10-2 and TRBJ1-2; a possible D gene is TRBD1 (6 bases). Trimming took off 4 bases at V and 0 bases at J, with 12 bases between the two ends. CDR1 and CDR2 from the germline V gene are WSHSY and SAAADI. The CDR3 length is 15 residues. The CDR3, as DNA: TGCGCCAGCAGTGGGGGGACAACCTCTAACTATGGCTACACCTTC. Encoded protein: CASSGGTTSNYGYTF.

The chain recombines TRBV28 with TRBJ1-5, with 12 nucleotides matching TRBD1. The junction had 7 bases not matched to a gene; V was cut back by 4 bases and J by 6 bases. The CDR3 spans 16 residues. The germline gives CDR1 MDHEN, CDR2 SYDVKM. CDR3 sequence: CASSSLGTGGRQPQHF. The CDR3 nucleotides read TGTGCCAGCAGTTCGCTCGGGACAGGGGGCCGTCAGCCCCAGCATTTT.

The genes are TRBV10-1 and TRBJ2-4; D perhaps matches TRBD1 (6 bases). Trimming removed 0 bases at V and 0 bases at J, with 15 bases between. The CDR3 consists of 18 residues. Germline values: CDR1 WNHNN, CDR2 SYGVQD (reference sequence). In DNA, the CDR3 is TGCGCCAGCAGTGAGTCGGTTCTGGGGGCACAAGCCAAAAACATTCAGTACTTC. Encoded protein: CASSESVLGAQAKNIQYF.

This CDR3 is CASSVAPARQETQYF. In nucleotides, the CDR3 is TGTGCCAGCAGCGTAGCTCCGGCGCGGCAAGAGACCCAGTACTTC. The gene calls are TRBV9 and TRBJ2-5; D call uncertain. Deletions cut 0 bases from V and 2 bases from J, with 11 bases between. Germline V gene sequence: CDR1 SGDLS, CDR2 YYNGEE. CDR3 length equals 15 residues.

There are a few counts of this clone. The chain employs TRBV6-5 and TRBJ1-1; 7 bases are shared with TRBD1. The CDR3 runs to 15 residues. The J segment lost 2 bases and the V segment lost 4 bases, leaving 7 bases of the junction unmatched. Germline-derived CDR1 and CDR2 are MNHEY and SVGAGI. Here the CDR3 DNA reads TGTGCCAGCAGTTCTGTTGGGACAGCCAACACTGAAGCTTTCTTT. Protein sequence: CASSSVGTANTEAFF.

The chain links TRBV7-3 to TRBJ1-2, with TRBD1 as a possible D gene (6 bases). Trimming took 4 bases from V and 6 from J, leaving 9 bases between them. Looked up from germline, CDR1 is SGHTA and CDR2 is FQGTGA. This CDR3 contains 12 residues. The DNA of the CDR3 is TGTGCCAGCAGCTCCCGGACAGATGGCTACACCTTC. It translates to CASSSRTDGYTF.

The V gene is TRBV5-5, the J gene TRBJ1-1; D might be TRBD1 (6 bases). The CDR3 runs to 17 residues. The V end lost 0 bases, the J end lost 0 bases, and 15 bases lay between the germline ends. Germline lookup yields CDR1 SGHKS and CDR2 YYEKEE (reference sequence). CDR3 region: CASSLAAGDMVNTEAFF. For the CDR3, the DNA is TGTGCCAGCAGCTTGGCAGCTGGGGACATGGTGAACACTGAAGCTTTCTTT.

The DNA for the CDR3 is TGTGCCAGCAGCTTAGCGCGCCTAGCGGGAGTCGAGCAGTTCTTC. Translating gives CASSLARLAGVEQFF. This sequence joins TRBV7-2 and TRBJ2-1; TRBD2 matches at 10 bases. Germline CDR1 reads SGHTA; CDR2 reads FQGNSA. Trimming took 0 bases from V and 10 from J; bases not matched to a gene: 6. The CDR3 sequence is 15 residues long. Full variable domain (outside the CDR3, taken from reference TRBV7-2 and TRBJ2-1): GAGVSQSPSNKVTEKGKDVELRCDPISGHTALYWYRQSLGQGLEFLIYFQGNSAPDKSGLPSDRFSAERTGGSVSTLTIQRTQQEDSAVYLCASSLARLAGVEQFFGPGTRLTVL.

The chain couples TRBV3-1 (or the pseudogene TRBV3-2) to TRBJ1-6; tentatively, D is TRBD1 (5 bases). CDR1 LGHDT and CDR2 YNNKEL come from the germline V gene (reference sequence). V gave up 0 bases and J gave up 5 bases, with 14 bases separating them. The CDR3 spans 17 residues. The CDR3 is CASSQDEGGTHNSPLHF. In DNA form, the CDR3 reads TGTGCCAGCAGCCAAGATGAGGGAGGGACCCATAATTCACCCCTCCACTTT.